This T cell receptor (beta chain) was identified during a study of blood T cell repertoires in COVID-19. Study information: There were acute and convalescent COVID-19 samples, and they came from the United States, Italy and Spain. From T cells, B-cell-depleted T cells, or PBMCs came the material, which was cDNA or gDNA.

This CDR3 comprises 15 residues. Per germline, CDR1 SGHTA and CDR2 FQGNSA. Trimming took off 1 base at V and 3 bases at J, with 10 bases between the two ends. Per the original data handling: From reference gene primer amplification, estimates of nucleated cell counts were derived. Profiling relied on immunoSEQ multiplex PCR, and the TCRdb table lists in-frame clones only, not all of them. The V and J calls and clone size come from that table; D and trimming were worked out from the DNA. Of tens of thousands of clones listed, over 75% were seen once; the top ten hold about 14%. Sequenced input: peripheral blood. This rearrangement joins TRBV7-2 to TRBJ1-3; D is unresolved. This sequence originates from a man aged 60-69 years with active COVID-19. The DNA for the CDR3 is TGTGCCAGCAGCTTAGGCAACAGAGTTGGAAACACCATATATTTT. It translates to CASSLGNRVGNTIYF.